This T cell receptor beta chain was captured in a study of cytomegalovirus exposure and HLA in healthy donors. Whole-study context: From donors who were HLA-typed, an early data release held around 80 million unique TCRs. Points from the study as a whole: As confirmed in vitro, three CMV-associated chains were specific for CMV antigens. In a later analysis, TCR association rates varied by HLA locus: DRB1 most, HLA-C fewest.

CDR1 is SGHVS and CDR2 is FNYEAQ in the germline V gene. There are 15 residues in the CDR3. V was trimmed by 5 bases and J by 1 base, leaving 15 bases between them. This clone was recorded a few times. The antigen remains undetermined. PCR amplification relied on 60 Vbeta primers (plus 13 Jbeta primers). Sequenced by immunoSEQ multiplex PCR; TCRdb stores in-frame clones only, minus some. The table has over 200,000 clones, over 80% seen once. The sample comprised PBMCs. The chain combines TRBV7-6 with TRBJ2-7; a possible D gene is TRBD2 (5 bases). The TCR originated in a man aged 40-49 years in good health and CMV-seropositive. The CDR3 protein is CASSAEGVPSYEQYF. DNA for the CDR3: TGTGCCAGCAGCGCAGAGGGAGTTCCTTCCTACGAGCAGTACTTC.